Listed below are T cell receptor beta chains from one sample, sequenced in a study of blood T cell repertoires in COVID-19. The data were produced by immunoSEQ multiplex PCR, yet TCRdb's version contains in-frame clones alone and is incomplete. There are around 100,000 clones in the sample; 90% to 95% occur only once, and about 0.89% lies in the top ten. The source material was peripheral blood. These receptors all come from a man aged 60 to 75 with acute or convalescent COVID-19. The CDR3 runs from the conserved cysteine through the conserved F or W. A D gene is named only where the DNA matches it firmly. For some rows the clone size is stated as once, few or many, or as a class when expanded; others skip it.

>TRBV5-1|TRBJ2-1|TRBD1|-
TGCGCCAGCAGCGCGGGACAGGGCGCCTACAATGAGCAGTTCTTC
CASSAGQGAYNEQFF
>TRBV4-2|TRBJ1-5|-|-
TGTGCCAGCAGCCAAGTAGAGGTAGGCCCCAATCAGCCCCAGCATTTT
CASSQVEVGPNQPQHF
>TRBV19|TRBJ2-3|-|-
TGTGCCAGTAGTAGATCTCTACCCTCAGGGACAGATACGCAGTATTTT
CASSRSLPSGTDTQYF
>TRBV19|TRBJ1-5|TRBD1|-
TGTGCCAGTAGTAGGGACAGGGTGGGTAGCAATCAGCCCCAGCATTTT
CASSRDRVGSNQPQHF
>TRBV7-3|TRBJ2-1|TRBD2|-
TGTGCCAGCAGCTTAACTTCTGCGGGAGGGCCGGGAAATGAGCAGTTCTTC
CASSLTSAGGPGNEQFF
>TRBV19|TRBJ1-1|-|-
TGTGCCAGTAGTAGTACCAGGGTGACTGAAGCTTTCTTT
CASSSTRVTEAFF
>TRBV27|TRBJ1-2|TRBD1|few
TGTGCCAGCAGTTCCAGGGGGTATTATGGCTACACCTTC
CASSSRGYYGYTF
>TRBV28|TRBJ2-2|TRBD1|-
TGTGCCACCAAGGATGGACAGGCGGCCACCGGGGAGCTGTTTTTT
CATKDGQAATGELFF
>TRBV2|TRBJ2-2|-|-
TGTGCCAGCAGTGATTGGGGGAGGACGAACACCGGGGAGCTGTTTTTT
CASSDWGRTNTGELFF
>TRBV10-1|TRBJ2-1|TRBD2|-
TGCGCCACATCGAGCGACGGGAGGTCCTACAATGAGCAGTTCTTC
CATSSDGRSYNEQFF
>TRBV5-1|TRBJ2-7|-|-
TGCGCCAGCAGCTTGGAACCTACGAGCTCCTACGAGCAGTACTTC
CASSLEPTSSYEQYF
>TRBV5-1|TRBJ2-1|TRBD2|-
TGCGCCAGCAGCCCGGGACTAGCGGGAAACAATGAGCAGTTCTTC
CASSPGLAGNNEQFF
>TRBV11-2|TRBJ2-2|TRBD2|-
TGTGCCAGCAGCTTAGTTGGGGGGGCCGGGGAGCTGTTTTTT
CASSLVGGAGELFF
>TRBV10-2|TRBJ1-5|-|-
TGCGCCAGCAGTGACTCAGGGTCTCTTTGGTCCCAGCATTTT
CASSDSGSLWSQHF
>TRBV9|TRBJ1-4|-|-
TGTGCCAGCAGCGTGGGGCAGGGAAGGGAAAAACTGTTTTTT
CASSVGQGREKLFF
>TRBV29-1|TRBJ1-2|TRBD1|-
TGCAGCGGGGGGGACAGGGGAGCCGCAGACTATGGCTACACCTTC
CSGGDRGAADYGYTF
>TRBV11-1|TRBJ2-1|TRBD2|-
TGTGCCAGCAGCCGGGGGGGTAACCACAATGAGCAGTTCTTC
CASSRGGNHNEQFF
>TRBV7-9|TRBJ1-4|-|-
TGTGCCAGCAGCCCCCGGGATCGACAGGAAGATGAAAAACTGTTTTTT
CASSPRDRQEDEKLFF
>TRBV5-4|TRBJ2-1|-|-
TGTGCCAGCAGTCAACGAGGAGGGAGCTCCTACAATGAGCAGTTCTTC
CASSQRGGSSYNEQFF
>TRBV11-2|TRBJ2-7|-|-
TGTGCCAGCAGCTTATACGGGGAATCCCCCTACGAGCAGTACTTC
CASSLYGESPYEQYF
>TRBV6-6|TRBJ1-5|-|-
TGTGCCAGCAGAACAGAGTTTTCACAGCCCCAGCATTTT
CASRTEFSQPQHF
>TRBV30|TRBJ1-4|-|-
TGTGCCTGGAGTAATCAGGGGAGAAATGAAAAACTGTTTTTT
CAWSNQGRNEKLFF
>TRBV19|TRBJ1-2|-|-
TGTGCCAGTAGTTCTCCCCGACAGTCGGCTTCCTATGGCTACACCTTC
CASSSPRQSASYGYTF
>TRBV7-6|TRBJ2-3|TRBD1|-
TGTGCCAGCGGTATAGGGACAGAACCCACAGATACGCAGTATTTT
CASGIGTEPTDTQYF
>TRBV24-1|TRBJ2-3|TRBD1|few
TGTGCCACCAGTGACCTGGGGACAGGGGTAAAAGATACGCAGTATTTT
CATSDLGTGVKDTQYF
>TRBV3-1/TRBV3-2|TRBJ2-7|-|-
TGTGCCAGCAGCCAAGGCAGGGGGGTTAGCGAGCAGTACTTC
CASSQGRGVSEQYF
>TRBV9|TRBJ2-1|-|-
TGTGCCAGCAGCGTAGGCGGTGGACTCGGGAGCTCCTACAATGAGCAGTTCTTC
CASSVGGGLGSSYNEQFF
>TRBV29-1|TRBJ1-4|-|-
TGCAGCGTTCCCTCCGGGACAACTAATGAAAAACTGTTTTTT
CSVPSGTTNEKLFF
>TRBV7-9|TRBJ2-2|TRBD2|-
TGTGCCAGCAGCCCGCTAGCGGGAGATAGGAACACCGGGGAGCTGTTTTTT
CASSPLAGDRNTGELFF
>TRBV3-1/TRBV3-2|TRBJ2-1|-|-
TGTGCCAGCAGCCTTAGACAGTACAATGAGCAGTTCTTC
CASSLRQYNEQFF
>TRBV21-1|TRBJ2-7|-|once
TGTGCCAGCAGCAAAGTACGAGGAGGCATATCGACCTACGAGCAGTACTTC
CASSKVRGGISTYEQYF
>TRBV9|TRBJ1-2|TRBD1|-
TGTGCCAGCAGCGTAGAGGGCAGGGGGCTGGATGGCTACACCTTC
CASSVEGRGLDGYTF
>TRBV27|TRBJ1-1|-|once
TGTGCCAGCACCTCGCGTGGGAACACTGAAGCTTTCTTT
CASTSRGNTEAFF
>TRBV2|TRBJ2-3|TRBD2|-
TGTGCCAGCAGTGAAGCGGCGGGAGGACCAGATACGCAGTATTTT
CASSEAAGGPDTQYF
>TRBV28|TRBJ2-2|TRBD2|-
TGTGCCAGCAGTTTATCCCTCGAAGCTAGCGGGGGGGGAACCGGGGAGCTGTTTTTT
CASSLSLEASGGGTGELFF
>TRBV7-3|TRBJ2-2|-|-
TGTGCCAGCAGCTTAGGCCCCGGACTGAACACCGGGGAGCTGTTTTTT
CASSLGPGLNTGELFF
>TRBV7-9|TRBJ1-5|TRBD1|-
TGTGCCAGCAGCCAGGGGGGATACAATCAGCCCCAGCATTTT
CASSQGGYNQPQHF
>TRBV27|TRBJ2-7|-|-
TGTGCCAGCAGACCCACTAGACGAGCAGCCTACGAGCAGTACTTC
CASRPTRRAAYEQYF
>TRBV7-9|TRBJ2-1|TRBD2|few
TGTGCCAGCAGCTTAGGGTCGGCTAGCGGAGCTTACAATGAGCAGTTCTTC
CASSLGSASGAYNEQFF
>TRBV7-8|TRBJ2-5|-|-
TGTGCCAGCAGCTTGCGGGACAGCCAAGAGACCCAGTACTTC
CASSLRDSQETQYF
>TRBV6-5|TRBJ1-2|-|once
TGTGCCAGCAGGAAGACAGTGGGCTATGGCTACACCTTC
CASRKTVGYGYTF
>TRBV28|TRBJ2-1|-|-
TGTGCCAGCAGTTCCCAGGGGCCGCCCTCCTACAATGAGCAGTTCTTC
CASSSQGPPSYNEQFF
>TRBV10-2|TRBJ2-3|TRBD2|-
TGCGCCAGCAGGCCTCAGGAGGGACTAGCGGGAGGACGAAGCACAGATACGCAGTATTTT
CASRPQEGLAGGRSTDTQYF
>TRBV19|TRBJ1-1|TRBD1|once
TGTGCCAGTAGTAACTTACAGGGGGTGACTGAAGCTTTCTTT
CASSNLQGVTEAFF
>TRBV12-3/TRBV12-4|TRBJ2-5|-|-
TGTGCCAGCAGTTTCAGAGAGACCCAGTACTTC
CASSFRETQYF
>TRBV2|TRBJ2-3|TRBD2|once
TGTGCCAGCAGTGGACTAGCGCTGAGCACAGATACGCAGTATTTT
CASSGLALSTDTQYF
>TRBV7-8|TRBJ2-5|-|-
TGTGCCAGCAGCTCTACGCCCTACCAGGGGAGCGAGACCCAGTACTTC
CASSSTPYQGSETQYF
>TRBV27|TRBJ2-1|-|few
TGTGCCAGCACCCCAAACAATGAGCAGTTCTTC
CASTPNNEQFF
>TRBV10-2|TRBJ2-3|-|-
TGCGCCAGCAGTGAGGTGGTAGTACGTTATACGCAGTATTTT
CASSEVVVRYTQYF